This T cell receptor beta chain was sequenced in a study of T cells in localized non-small cell lung cancer. Sequenced by immunoSEQ multiplex PCR; TCRdb stores in-frame clones only, minus some. The sample records about 800 clones, about 20% being singletons. The origin of this receptor is a female donor over 55 with stage II lung adenocarcinoma. Here the sequenced sample was normal lung tissue next to the tumor, taken before any cancer treatment.

The CDR3 sequence is CASTYTGGGQGKEAFF. CDR3 bases: TGTGCCAGCACCTACACCGGGGGGGGACAGGGGAAGGAAGCTTTCTTT. V is TRBV12-5 and J is TRBJ1-1, with 10 bases lining up with TRBD1. CDR3 length: 16 amino acids. Germline lookup yields CDR1 LGHNT and CDR2 FRNRAP. The full variable domain, in which reference TRBV12-5 and TRBJ1-1 provide the parts outside the CDR3, is DARVTQTPRHKVTEMGQEVTMRCQPILGHNTVFWYRQTMMQGLELLAYFRNRAPLDDSGMPKDRFSAEMPDATLATLKIQPSEPRDSAVYFCASTYTGGGQGKEAFFGQGTRLTVV.